This TCR beta chain was identified in a study of OX40 agonist ivuxolimab in advanced cancers. About the research overall: Patients received intravenous ivuxolimab every 2 weeks at 0.01 to 10 mg/kg.

This CDR3 comprises 12 residues. V lost 2 bases and J 5 bases, leaving 6 bases between the germline ends. Germline CDR1 reads SEHNR; CDR2 reads FQNEAQ (reference sequence). Profiled with immunoSEQ multiplex PCR; TCRdb holds only in-frame clones, not every one. The sample lists under 75,000 clones; roughly 84% were seen once. Drawing of blood for sampling happened at baseline, at cycle 4 day 1, and at cycle 7 day 1. This clone was picked up a small number of times. Its cognate antigen is unknown. Points from the study as a whole: At 0.1 to 3.0 mg/kg, clonal expansion of CD4+ and CD8+ blood T cells had occurred by week 6. Fewer expanded clones were found on average in CD4+ than in CD8+ T cells.

The TCR sequence derives from an adult with an advanced solid tumor such as melanoma, head and neck, liver or kidney cancer. The chain is built from TRBV7-9 and TRBJ1-2; D uncertain. This material consisted of CD4+ or CD8+ T cells sorted from blood, taken in a trial of the OX40 agonist ivuxolimab. DNA for the CDR3: TGTGCCAGCAGCTTACGGGGTTATGGCTACACCTTC. It encodes CASSLRGYGYTF. The variable domain in full, completed from reference TRBV7-9 and TRBJ1-2, reads DTGVSQNPRHKITKRGQNVTFRCDPISEHNRLYWYRQTLGQGPEFLTYFQNEAQLEKSRLLSDRFSAERPKGSFSTLEIQRTEQGDSAMYLCASSLRGYGYTFGSGTRLTVV.